These 29 T cell receptor beta chains came from one sample sequenced in a study of cytomegalovirus exposure and HLA in healthy donors. Vbeta (60) and Jbeta (13) primers were used in the PCR. TCRdb's table, derived via immunoSEQ multiplex PCR, lists solely in-frame clones and lacks some. The data contain 250,000 to 350,000 clones, roughly 89% of them singletons. Sequencing used PBMCs. The source is a man aged 35-49 years in good health and CMV-seropositive.

V is TRBV6-5 and J is TRBJ2-1; TRBD2 might be the D (6 bases). The CDR3 runs to 14 residues. Germline V CDR1 and CDR2: MNHEY, SVGAGI. With 0 bases removed from V and 7 bases from J, the gap between germline ends came to 10 bases. The CDR3 DNA sequence: TGTGCCAGCAGTTACTCGTCTAGCGAGAATGAGCAGTTCTTC. It codes for CASSYSSSENEQFF.

This chain connects TRBV7-9 to TRBJ2-1, with 13 nucleotides matching TRBD2. V lost 5 bases and J lost 4; bases outside the gene matches: 8. This CDR3 contains 17 residues. Germline V gene data show CDR1 as SEHNR and CDR2 as FQNEAQ (reference sequence). The CDR3 nucleotides read TGTGCCAGCAGCCCAGGACTAGCGGGAGTAAGGTACAATGAGCAGTTCTTC. Translation gives CASSPGLAGVRYNEQFF.

V gene TRBV23-1 combines with J gene TRBJ1-3, with D unclear. TRBV23-1 is an ORF, with its function uncertain. The CDR3 has 14 residues. The germline V and J ends were trimmed by 4 bases and 0 bases, with 7 bases remaining between them. The CDR3: CASSLQISGNTIYF. In DNA form, the CDR3 reads TGCGCCAGCAGTCTACAGATCTCTGGAAACACCATATATTTT.

Notes on this clone: The identical CDR3 is also encoded by other nucleotide sequences in the sample. This rearrangement joins TRBV27 to TRBJ2-5; 8 bases fit TRBD1. The DNA end is a closer match to TRBJ2-7, so the J assignment may be wrong. The CDR3 totals 13 residues. Germline V CDR1 and CDR2: MNHEY, SMNVEV (reference sequence). DNA of the CDR3: TGTGCCAGCAGTTTCGGACAGGGCTACGAGCAGTACTTC. Protein product: CASSFGQGYEQYF.

The gene calls are TRBV7-9 and TRBJ1-1; tentative D call: TRBD1 (5 bases). The CDR3 is made up of 14 amino acids. The germline gives CDR1 SEHNR, CDR2 FQNEAQ (reference sequence). Trimming pared 5 bases from V and 4 bases from J, leaving 14 bases between. The CDR3 DNA is TGTGCCAGCAGCCATTTTCTGGGGGGCACTGAAGCTTTCTTT. Protein: CASSHFLGGTEAFF.

This clone was counted a single time. This sequence joins TRBV10-3 and TRBJ2-1; 10 bases line up with TRBD1. Germline CDR1 ENHRY, CDR2 SYGVKD. The CDR3 contains 16 residues. The V and J ends lost 6 bases and 8 bases, in that order; junction bases with no gene match: 13. CDR3 sequence reads: CAISDPGQGRKDEQFF. CDR3 coding DNA: TGTGCCATCAGCGATCCGGGACAGGGGAGGAAGGATGAGCAGTTCTTC.

The chain is built from TRBV7-9 and TRBJ1-4; D possibly corresponds to TRBD1 (5 bases). The V end lost 5 bases, the J end lost 7 bases, and 5 bases lay between the germline ends. The CDR3 runs to 11 residues. Germline CDR1 SEHNR, CDR2 FQNEAQ (reference sequence). CDR3 bases: TGTGCCAGCAGCAGGGGTGAAAAACTGTTTTTT. Translated: CASSRGEKLFF.

The chain carries TRBV29-1 and TRBJ2-6; D possibly corresponds to TRBD2 (6 bases). Per the germline V gene, CDR1 is SQVTM and CDR2 is ANQGSEA. The CDR3 consists of 17 residues. V shed 1 base and J shed 0 bases, with 13 bases lying between them. The CDR3 nucleotides are TGCAGCGTTGAAGGGGGGACTCTGGGCTCTGGGGCCAACGTCCTGACTTTC. Amino acid sequence: CSVEGGTLGSGANVLTF.

The sample holds one count of this clone. The V gene is TRBV7-8, the J gene TRBJ2-7; 12 bases line up with TRBD1. V shed 5 bases, J shed 5 bases, and the junction held 4 bases outside the gene matches. This CDR3 has 14 amino acids. Germline lookup yields CDR1 SGHVS and CDR2 FQNEAQ. The chain's CDR3 is CASSRGQGAHEQYF. CDR3 in DNA: TGTGCCAGCAGCCGGGGACAGGGGGCTCACGAGCAGTACTTC. Based on the CDR3 plus reference TRBV7-8 and TRBJ2-7, the full variable domain is GAGVSQSPRYKVAKRGQDVALRCDPISGHVSLFWYQQALGQGPEFLTYFQNEAQLDKSGLPSDRFFAERPEGSVSTLKIQRTQQEDSAVYLCASSRGQGAHEQYFGPGTRLTVT.

The J gene is TRBJ2-7, the V gene TRBV6-1, with no clear D. CDR1 is MNHNS and CDR2 is SASEGT in the germline V gene. The CDR3 extends over 15 amino acids. V lost 3 bases to trimming and J lost 3 bases, with 15 bases between them. CDR3 in amino acids: CASSEKTAEDYEQYF. CDR3 coding DNA: TGTGCCAGCAGTGAGAAAACGGCGGAAGACTACGAGCAGTACTTC.

This chain joins TRBV19 and TRBJ2-7; a weak D match, TRBD2 (6 bases). Trimming stripped 3 bases from V and 2 bases from J, with 14 bases between. This CDR3 has 15 residues. Germline lookup yields CDR1 LNHDA and CDR2 SQIVND (reference sequence). CDR3 residues: CASSIGLALPYEQYF. The CDR3 nucleotides are TGTGCCAGTAGTATCGGCCTAGCGCTTCCCTACGAGCAGTACTTC.

This sequence joins TRBV25-1 and TRBJ1-2; D remains unclear. Germline CDR1 reads MGHDK; CDR2 reads SYGVNS. Trimming stripped 1 base from V and 2 bases from J, with 11 bases between. The CDR3 extends over 15 amino acids. In DNA, the CDR3 is TGTGCCAGCAGTGAATCCAGGCTTATGAACTATGGCTACACCTTC. It is translated as CASSESRLMNYGYTF.

The chain uses TRBV6-5 and TRBJ2-7, with D possibly matching TRBD2 (5 bases). Germline V gene lookup returns CDR1 MNHEY and CDR2 SVGAGI. The V end lost 6 bases, the J end lost 6 bases, and 12 bases lay between the germline ends. CDR3 length: 12 amino acids. The CDR3 here is CASSRAGAEQYF. The CDR3, as DNA: TGTGCCAGCAGCCGGGCGGGCGCCGAGCAGTACTTC.

To note about this clone: At one of its ends the junction is not consistent with the germline gene, which may arise from a read error. The chain has TRBV13 and TRBJ2-7; D perhaps matches TRBD2 (6 bases). The CDR3 consists of 14 residues. CDR1 PRHDT and CDR2 FYEKMQ come from the germline V gene (reference sequence). The CDR3 protein is CASSLGLSPNEQYF. CDR3 DNA: TGTGCCAGCAGCCTAGGACTATCACCTAACGAGCAGTACTTC. Filled out from reference TRBV13 and TRBJ2-7, the complete variable domain reads AAGVIQSPRHLIKEKRETATLKCYPIPRHDTVYWYQQGPGQDPQFLISFYEKMQSDKGSIPDRFSAQQFSDYHSELNMSSLELGDSALYFCASSLGLSPNEQYFGPGTRLTVT.

This rearrangement joins TRBV28 to TRBJ2-7; 9 bases map to TRBD1. The CDR3 has 14 amino acids. Trimming took 6 bases from V and 11 from J; bases not matched to a gene: 14. The V gene's germline CDR1 is MDHEN and CDR2 SYDVKM. The CDR3 DNA reads TGTGCCAGCAGACCAACGGGACAGGGTCCGTTGAAGTACTTC. Residues: CASRPTGQGPLKYF. The full variable domain, rest sourced from reference TRBV28 and TRBJ2-7, is DVKVTQSSRYLVKRTGEKVFLECVQDMDHENMFWYRQDPGLGLRLIYFSYDVKMKEKGDIPEGYSVSREKKERFSLILESASTNQTSMYLCASRPTGQGPLKYFGPGTRLTVT.

The chain couples TRBV29-1 to TRBJ2-5, with 11 bases that match TRBD2. CDR3 size: 13 residues. The V segment lost 5 bases and the J segment 5 bases; nucleotides outside the gene matches: 4. Germline V gene data show CDR1 as SQVTM and CDR2 as ANQGSEA. The chain's CDR3 is CSVRLAGGETQYF. The CDR3 nucleotides read TGCAGCGTTAGGCTAGCGGGAGGTGAGACCCAGTACTTC.

The V and J genes are TRBV7-3 and TRBJ1-1, with a weak D call TRBD1 (6 bases). The CDR3 is 13 residues long. The germline V gene encodes CDR1 SGHTA and CDR2 FQGTGA. The ends were cut back, 4 bases at V and 5 bases at J, with 11 bases in the middle. This chain's CDR3 is CASSSQGLTEAFF. CDR3 DNA sequence: TGTGCCAGCAGCTCACAGGGTCTAACTGAAGCTTTCTTT.

V usage is TRBV28 and J usage is TRBJ1-1; maybe TRBD1 (5 bases). CDR1 is MDHEN, CDR2 SYDVKM, per germline. With 5 bases removed from V and 0 bases from J, the gap between germline ends came to 13 bases. The CDR3 is 15 residues long. In nucleotides, the CDR3 is TGTGCCAGCAGTCATGACCGGGGGATGAACACTGAAGCTTTCTTT. Its protein product is CASSHDRGMNTEAFF.

This sequence joins TRBV28 and TRBJ1-5; D is undetermined. Germline V gene lookup returns CDR1 MDHEN and CDR2 SYDVKM. This CDR3 spans 14 amino acids. V was trimmed by 3 bases and J by 0 bases, leaving 6 bases between them. This chain's CDR3 is CASSLGSSNQPQHF. The DNA for the CDR3 is TGTGCCAGCAGTTTGGGCAGTAGCAATCAGCCCCAGCATTTT.

This clone was recorded only once. The V gene is TRBV2, the J gene TRBJ1-3; D unresolved. Trimming stripped 2 bases from V and 3 bases from J, with 5 bases between. The germline V gene encodes CDR1 SNHLY and CDR2 FYNNEI. The CDR3 is made up of 13 amino acids. CDR3 nucleotide sequence: TGTGCCAGCAGTGAATACAGTGGAAACACCATATATTTT. This gives the protein CASSEYSGNTIYF.

The gene calls are TRBV28 and TRBJ1-5; D is undetermined. Germline V gene lookup returns CDR1 MDHEN and CDR2 SYDVKM. This CDR3 has 13 amino acids. Trimming removed 6 bases from V and 9 bases from J, with 15 bases in between. CDR3 residues: CASSFSSTAPQHF. The CDR3 DNA is TGTGCCAGCAGCTTCTCTAGCACTGCGCCCCAGCATTTT. Filled out from reference TRBV28 and TRBJ1-5, the complete variable domain reads DVKVTQSSRYLVKRTGEKVFLECVQDMDHENMFWYRQDPGLGLRLIYFSYDVKMKEKGDIPEGYSVSREKKERFSLILESASTNQTSMYLCASSFSSTAPQHFGDGTRLSIL.

This clone was counted once. The chain has TRBV7-9 and TRBJ2-2; the D gene is possibly TRBD2 (7 bases). V lost 2 bases, J lost 5 bases, and 12 bases lay in between. CDR3 length: 15 residues. CDR1 is SEHNR and CDR2 is FQNEAQ in the germline V gene (reference sequence). CDR3 sequence (DNA): TGTGCCAGCAGCTTACGGGGGGCTTTAACCGGGGAGCTGTTTTTT. It specifies CASSLRGALTGELFF. Full variable domain (missing parts from reference TRBV7-9 and TRBJ2-2): DTGVSQNPRHKITKRGQNVTFRCDPISEHNRLYWYRQTLGQGPEFLTYFQNEAQLEKSRLLSDRFSAERPKGSFSTLEIQRTEQGDSAMYLCASSLRGALTGELFFGEGSRLTVL.

The V and J genes are TRBV19 and TRBJ1-3; D remains unclear. The CDR3 contains 15 residues. Trimming took 6 bases from V and 0 from J, leaving 12 bases between them. Germline CDR1 is LNHDA and CDR2 is SQIVND (reference sequence). DNA for the CDR3: TGTGCCAGTAGCCGATACACCGACTCTGGAAACACCATATATTTT. Translated: CASSRYTDSGNTIYF.

This clone was detected a few times. The V gene is TRBV4-3, the J gene TRBJ2-2; the match to TRBD1 covers 8 bases. Germline CDR1 is LGHNA and CDR2 is YSLEER. V was clipped by 0 bases and J by 6 bases; unmatched bases: 9. This CDR3 contains 17 residues. The CDR3 loop reads CASSQEVRGQGAGELFF. CDR3 nucleotide sequence: TGCGCCAGCAGCCAAGAAGTCAGGGGGCAAGGGGCCGGGGAGCTGTTTTTT.

V and J are TRBV4-3 and TRBJ1-2; 7 bases map to TRBD1. The CDR3 is 14 amino acids. Germline values: CDR1 LGHNA, CDR2 YSLEER. The junction had 6 bases not matched to a gene; V was cut back by 6 bases and J by 2 bases. CDR3 sequence (DNA): TGCGCCAGCAGTCCCGGGACAGCAAACTATGGCTACACCTTC. Encoded protein: CASSPGTANYGYTF.

The J gene is TRBJ1-2, the V gene TRBV27; D call uncertain. The germline V gene encodes CDR1 MNHEY and CDR2 SMNVEV (reference sequence). V lost 5 bases, J lost 4 bases, and 11 bases lay in between. The CDR3 is 13 amino acids. For the CDR3, the DNA is TGTGCCAGCAGTAGCCACCTATCCTATGGCTACACCTTC. This encodes CASSSHLSYGYTF.

V gene TRBV14 combines with J gene TRBJ2-7; no clear D. CDR1 SGHDN and CDR2 FVKESK come from the germline V gene. There are 12 residues in the CDR3. V was cut by 1 base and J by 5 bases, with 6 bases left in between. The CDR3 reads CASSQALHEQYF. CDR3 nucleotides: TGTGCCAGCAGCCAAGCTCTACACGAGCAGTACTTC. Combining the CDR3 with reference TRBV14 and TRBJ2-7 gives the whole variable domain EAGVTQFPSHSVIEKGQTVTLRCDPISGHDNLYWYRRVMGKEIKFLLHFVKESKQDESGMPNNRFLAERTGGTYSTLKVQPAELEDSGVYFCASSQALHEQYFGPGTRLTVT.

The V call is TRBV18, the J call TRBJ2-7; 8 bases map to TRBD1. The junction had 9 bases not matched to a gene; V was cut back by 6 bases and J by 2 bases. The CDR3 runs 15 residues. CDR1 and CDR2 (germline): KGHSH, LQKENI. Written as DNA, the CDR3 is TGTGCCAGCTCCCCTGGACAGGGAGCTACCTACGAGCAGTACTTC. It translates to CASSPGQGATYEQYF.

This clone has just one count. The chain joins TRBV28 to TRBJ2-7, with 11 bases fitting TRBD2. Germline V gene sequence: CDR1 MDHEN, CDR2 SYDVKM. CDR3 length: 15 amino acids. The V and J ends lost 5 bases and 4 bases, in that order; junction bases with no gene match: 7. The CDR3 reads CASSPGTSGVYEQYF. In DNA form, the CDR3 reads TGTGCCAGCAGTCCGGGGACTAGCGGCGTTTACGAGCAGTACTTC.